Sequencing of this T cell receptor (beta chain) was carried out in a study of shared T cell receptors in the human thymus. CDR1 SGHDN and CDR2 FVKESK come from the germline V gene. The V and J ends lost 0 bases and 4 bases, in that order; junction bases with no gene match: 8. This CDR3 is built from 17 residues. Measured with immunoSEQ multiplex PCR; TCRdb has only the in-frame clones, and not every one. The data hold 450,000 to 650,000 clones, with about 84% observed a single time. These data were likewise used in another study, on human thymus T cells. That report adds: The thymus tissue came from resections taken during corrective heart surgery. Thymic and blood repertoires appeared to carry a bias in their V and J gene usage.

J is TRBJ2-7 and V is TRBV14, with 11 positions matching TRBD2. The receptor was isolated from a boy younger than two with a congenital heart defect. Material: thymocytes. The CDR3 bases are TGTGCCAGCAGCCAAGAGGGGCTAGCGGGAGGATGGTACGAGCAGTACTTC. Translated, it gives CASSQEGLAGGWYEQYF.